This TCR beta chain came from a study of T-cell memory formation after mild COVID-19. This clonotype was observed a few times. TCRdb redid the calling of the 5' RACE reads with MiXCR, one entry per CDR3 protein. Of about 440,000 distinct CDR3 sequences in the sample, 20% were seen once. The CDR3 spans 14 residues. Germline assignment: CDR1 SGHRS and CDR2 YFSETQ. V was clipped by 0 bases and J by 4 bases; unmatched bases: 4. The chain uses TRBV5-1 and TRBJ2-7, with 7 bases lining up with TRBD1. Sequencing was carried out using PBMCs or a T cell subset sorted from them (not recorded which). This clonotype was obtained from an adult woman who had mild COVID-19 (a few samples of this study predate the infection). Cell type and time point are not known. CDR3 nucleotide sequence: TGCGCCAGCAGCTTGGGAACAGGGGAATACGAGCAGTACTTC. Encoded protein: CASSLGTGEYEQYF. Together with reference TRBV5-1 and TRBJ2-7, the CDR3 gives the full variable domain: KAGVTQTPRYLIKTRGQQVTLSCSPISGHRSVSWYQQTPGQGLQFLFEYFSETQRNKGNFPGRFSGRQFSNSRSEMNVSTLELGDSALYLCASSLGTGEYEQYFGPGTRLTVT.